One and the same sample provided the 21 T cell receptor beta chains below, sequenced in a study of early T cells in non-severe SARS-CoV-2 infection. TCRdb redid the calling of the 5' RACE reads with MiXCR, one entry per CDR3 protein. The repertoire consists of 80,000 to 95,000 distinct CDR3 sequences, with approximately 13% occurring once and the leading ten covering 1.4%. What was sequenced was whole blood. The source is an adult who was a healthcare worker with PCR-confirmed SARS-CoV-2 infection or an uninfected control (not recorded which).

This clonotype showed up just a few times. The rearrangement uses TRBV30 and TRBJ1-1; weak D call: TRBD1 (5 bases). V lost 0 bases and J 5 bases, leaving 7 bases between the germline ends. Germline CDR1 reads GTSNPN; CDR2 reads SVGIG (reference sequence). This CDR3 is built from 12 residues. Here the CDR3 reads CAWSVRGTEAFF. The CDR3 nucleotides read TGTGCCTGGAGTGTTAGGGGAACTGAAGCTTTCTTT.

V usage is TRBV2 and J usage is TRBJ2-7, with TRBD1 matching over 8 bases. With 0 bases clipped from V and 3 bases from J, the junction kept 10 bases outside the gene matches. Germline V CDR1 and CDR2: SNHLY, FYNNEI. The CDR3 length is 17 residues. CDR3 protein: CASSEALWRTGYYEQYF. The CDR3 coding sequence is TGTGCCAGCAGTGAAGCGCTTTGGAGGACAGGGTACTACGAGCAGTACTTC. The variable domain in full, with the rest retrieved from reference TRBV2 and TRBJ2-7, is EPEVTQTPSHQVTQMGQEVILRCVPISNHLYFYWYRQILGQKVEFLVSFYNNEISEKSEIFDDQFSVERPDGSNFTLKIRSTKLEDSAMYFCASSEALWRTGYYEQYFGPGTRLTVT.

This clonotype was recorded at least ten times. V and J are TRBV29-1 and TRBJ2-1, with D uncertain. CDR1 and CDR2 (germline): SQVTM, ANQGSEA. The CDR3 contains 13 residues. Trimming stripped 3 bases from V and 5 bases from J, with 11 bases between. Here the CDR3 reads CSVDQVRNNEQFF. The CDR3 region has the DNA TGCAGCGTTGATCAGGTTCGAAACAATGAGCAGTTCTTC.

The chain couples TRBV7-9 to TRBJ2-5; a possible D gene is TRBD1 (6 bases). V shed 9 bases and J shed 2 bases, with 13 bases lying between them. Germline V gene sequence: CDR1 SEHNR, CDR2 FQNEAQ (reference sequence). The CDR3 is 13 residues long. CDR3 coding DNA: TGTGCCAGTGATGAAAGGGGGCAAGAGACCCAGTACTTC. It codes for CASDERGQETQYF. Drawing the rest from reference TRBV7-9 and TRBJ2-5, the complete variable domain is DTGVSQNPRHKITKRGQNVTFRCDPISEHNRLYWYRQTLGQGPEFLTYFQNEAQLEKSRLLSDRFSAERPKGSFSTLEIQRTEQGDSAMYLCASDERGQETQYFGPGTRLLVL.

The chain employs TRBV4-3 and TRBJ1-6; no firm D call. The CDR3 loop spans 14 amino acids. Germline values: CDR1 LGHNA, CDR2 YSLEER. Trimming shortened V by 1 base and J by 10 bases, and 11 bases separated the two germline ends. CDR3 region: CASSQGLTLSPLHF. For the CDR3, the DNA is TGCGCCAGCAGCCAAGGCCTCACCTTATCACCCCTCCACTTT.

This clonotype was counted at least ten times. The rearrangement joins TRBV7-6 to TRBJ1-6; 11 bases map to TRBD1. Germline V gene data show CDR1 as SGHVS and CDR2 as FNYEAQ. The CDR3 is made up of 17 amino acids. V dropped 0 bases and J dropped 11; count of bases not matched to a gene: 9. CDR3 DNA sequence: TGTGCCAGCAGCTTAGCCAGAACCGGGACAGGGGGTCCACCCCTCCACTTT. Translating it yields CASSLARTGTGGPPLHF.

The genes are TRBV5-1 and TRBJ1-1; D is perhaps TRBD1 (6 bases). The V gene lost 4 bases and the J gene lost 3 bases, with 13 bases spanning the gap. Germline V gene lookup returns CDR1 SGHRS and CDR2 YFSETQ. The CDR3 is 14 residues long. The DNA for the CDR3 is TGCGCCAGCAGCCGGGGGGGCTCGGACACTGAAGCTTTCTTT. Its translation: CASSRGGSDTEAFF.

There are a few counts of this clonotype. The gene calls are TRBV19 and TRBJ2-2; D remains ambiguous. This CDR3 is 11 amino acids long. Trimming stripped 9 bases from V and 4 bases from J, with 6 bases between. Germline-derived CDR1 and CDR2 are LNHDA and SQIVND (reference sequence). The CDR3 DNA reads TGTGCCAGCAAAGCCACCGGGGAGCTGTTTTTT. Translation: CASKATGELFF.

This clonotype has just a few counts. The DNA for the CDR3 is TGTGCCAGCAGCTCTCCTGCCTCTTATGGCTACACCTTC. Translated: CASSSPASYGYTF. The V and J genes are TRBV11-2 and TRBJ1-2, with D hard to call. The V end lost 4 bases, the J end lost 5 bases, and 11 bases lay between the germline ends. This CDR3 region has 13 residues. Germline-derived CDR1 and CDR2 are SGHAT and FQNNGV.

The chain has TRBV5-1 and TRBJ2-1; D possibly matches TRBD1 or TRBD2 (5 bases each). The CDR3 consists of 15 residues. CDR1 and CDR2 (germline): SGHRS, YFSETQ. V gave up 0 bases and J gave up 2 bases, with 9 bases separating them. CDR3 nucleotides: TGCGCCAGCAGCTTGGTGCTGGGGGCCTACAATGAGCAGTTCTTC. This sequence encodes CASSLVLGAYNEQFF. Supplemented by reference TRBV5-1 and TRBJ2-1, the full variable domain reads KAGVTQTPRYLIKTRGQQVTLSCSPISGHRSVSWYQQTPGQGLQFLFEYFSETQRNKGNFPGRFSGRQFSNSRSEMNVSTLELGDSALYLCASSLVLGAYNEQFFGPGTRLTVL.

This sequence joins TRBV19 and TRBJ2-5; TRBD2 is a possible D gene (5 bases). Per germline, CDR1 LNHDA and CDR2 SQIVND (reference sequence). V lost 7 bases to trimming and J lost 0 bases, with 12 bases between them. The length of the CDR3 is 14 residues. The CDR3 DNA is TGTGCCAGTACCCCTGGACTGAACCAAGAGACCCAGTACTTC. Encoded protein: CASTPGLNQETQYF.

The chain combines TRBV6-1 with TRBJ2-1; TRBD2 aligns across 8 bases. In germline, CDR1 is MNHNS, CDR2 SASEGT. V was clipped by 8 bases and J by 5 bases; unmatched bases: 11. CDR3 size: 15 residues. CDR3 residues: CASLKASGSDNEQFF. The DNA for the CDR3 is TGTGCCAGCCTTAAGGCTAGCGGGTCCGACAATGAGCAGTTCTTC.

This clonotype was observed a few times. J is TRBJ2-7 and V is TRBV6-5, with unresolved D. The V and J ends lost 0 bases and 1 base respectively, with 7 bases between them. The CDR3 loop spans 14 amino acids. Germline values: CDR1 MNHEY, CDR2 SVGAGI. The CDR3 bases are TGTGCCAGCAGTTACTCGGGCCGGTCCTACGAGCAGTACTTC. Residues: CASSYSGRSYEQYF.

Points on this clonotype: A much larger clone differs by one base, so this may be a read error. The chain's CDR3 is CASSGHSGNTICF. The DNA for the CDR3 is TGTGCCAGCAGCGGACACTCTGGAAACACCATATGTTTT. The rearrangement joins TRBV7-2 to TRBJ1-3; possibly TRBD1 for D (5 bases). The CDR3 is made up of 13 amino acids. CDR1 is SGHTA and CDR2 is FQGNSA in the germline V gene.

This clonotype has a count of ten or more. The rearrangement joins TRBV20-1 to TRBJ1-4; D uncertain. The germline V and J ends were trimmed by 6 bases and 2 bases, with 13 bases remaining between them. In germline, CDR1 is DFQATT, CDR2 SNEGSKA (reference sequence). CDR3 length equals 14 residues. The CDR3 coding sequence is TGCAGTGCCCGACCGGTGGTGACTAATGAAAAACTGTTTTTT. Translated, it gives CSARPVVTNEKLFF.

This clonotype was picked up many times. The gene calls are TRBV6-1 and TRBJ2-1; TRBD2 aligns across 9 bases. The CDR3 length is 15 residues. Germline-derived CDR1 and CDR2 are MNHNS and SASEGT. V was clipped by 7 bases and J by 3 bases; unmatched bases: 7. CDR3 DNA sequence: TGTGCCAGCACCCTAAGCGGGGGGAACTACAATGAGCAGTTCTTC. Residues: CASTLSGGNYNEQFF.

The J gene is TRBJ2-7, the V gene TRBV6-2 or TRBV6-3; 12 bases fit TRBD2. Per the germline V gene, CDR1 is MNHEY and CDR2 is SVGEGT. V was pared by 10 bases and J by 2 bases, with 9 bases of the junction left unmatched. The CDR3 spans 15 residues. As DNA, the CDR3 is TGTGCCACCCTAAAGACTAGCGGGGGTACCTACGAGCAGTACTTC. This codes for CATLKTSGGTYEQYF.

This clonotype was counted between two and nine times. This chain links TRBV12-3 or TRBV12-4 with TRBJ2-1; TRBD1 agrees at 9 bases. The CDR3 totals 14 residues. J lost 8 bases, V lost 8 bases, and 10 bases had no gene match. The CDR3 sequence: CASSSRDRADEQFF. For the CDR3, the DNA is TGTGCCAGCTCCTCCCGGGACAGGGCCGATGAGCAGTTCTTC.

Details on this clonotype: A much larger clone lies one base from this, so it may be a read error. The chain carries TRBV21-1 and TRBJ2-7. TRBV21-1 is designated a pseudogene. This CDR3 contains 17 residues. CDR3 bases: TGTGACAGCAGCAAAGTCAATCGCCAGGATAACTTTTACGAGCAGTACTTC. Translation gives CDSSKVNRQDNFYEQYF.

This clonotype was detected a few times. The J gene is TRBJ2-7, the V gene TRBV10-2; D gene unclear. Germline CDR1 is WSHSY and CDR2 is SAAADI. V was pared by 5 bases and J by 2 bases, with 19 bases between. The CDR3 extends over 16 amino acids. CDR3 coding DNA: TGCGCCAGCAGTCACCTCGGCACCGCGAGCGCCTACGAGCAGTACTTC. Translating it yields CASSHLGTASAYEQYF.

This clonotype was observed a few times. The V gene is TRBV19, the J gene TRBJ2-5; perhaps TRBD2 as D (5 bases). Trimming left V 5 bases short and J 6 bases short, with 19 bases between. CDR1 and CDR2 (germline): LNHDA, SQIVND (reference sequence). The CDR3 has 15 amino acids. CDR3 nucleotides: TGTGCCAGTAGTTCCCGGACCGCGCCGGGGAAGACCCAGTACTTC. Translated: CASSSRTAPGKTQYF.